The clone carrying this T cell receptor (beta chain) was recorded at least ten times. This entry belongs to a study of T cells in Graves' hyperthyroidism and ophthalmopathy. Exclusion of patients followed from uncontrolled infection, other autoimmune disease, pregnancy or lactation. Authors of the study amplified TCR beta CDR3 regions from RNA transcripts. HTBI primers were employed in a first-round RT-PCR of the TCR CDR3. TCRdb called the multiplex PCR reads again in MiXCR, with one record for every CDR3 protein. The sample lists a few hundred thousand distinct CDR3 sequences, 14% seen once, with about a sixth in the top ten. This receptor was obtained from a woman aged 18-35 years with Graves' hyperthyroidism. The sample consisted of blood.

The CDR3 coding sequence is TGTGCCAGCAGTGAAGGTTCGCTCAATGAGCAGTTCTTC. Translated, it gives CASSEGSLNEQFF. The chain combines TRBV6-1 with TRBJ2-1, with D unresolved. V lost 1 base and J lost 6, with 7 bases in between. The V gene's germline CDR1 is MNHNS and CDR2 SASEGT. The CDR3 loop spans 13 amino acids.